The entry below gives a single T cell receptor beta chain sequence along with its context. In its sample, this clonotype was seen many times. There is no known antigen for this receptor. No base-level quality is on record; no much larger clone is a single base apart. The listed sequencing device is Illumina NovaSeq 6000. cDNA libraries for TCRalpha and TCRbeta were prepared by 5'RACE using constant-segment primers, with sample barcodes and unique molecular identifiers added. RNA was extracted from every sample with Trizol reagent. Libraries were amplified in two PCR steps, with a second sample barcode and Illumina TruSeq adapters added in the second step. Sequencing of libraries was performed on an Illumina NovaSeq with 2 x 150 bp paired-end reads. The original pipeline was this. With migec v1.2.7, reads were demultiplexed and then collapsed into UMI-guided consensus sequences. Using mixcr v2.1.11, the UMI consensuses were aligned to TRA and TRB V and J templates and assembled into clonotypes. Expanded or contracted clonotypes were those called significant by both edgeR and NoisET, with noise models trained on biological replicates. For edgeR calls, the thresholds were a false discovery rate-adjusted p below 0.01 and a log2 fold-change of 1. As an exploratory analysis of dynamics, max-normalized trajectories of the 1000 most abundant clonotypes were examined with PCA combined with hierarchical clustering. Separately sequenced CD4+ and CD8+ repertoires were used to assign the CD4 or CD8 phenotype of responding clones. Through fastp at Q25 and MiXCR, TCRdb rebuilt clones from the public reads, retaining in-frame beta chains. Rows with a matching CDR3 protein are joined into one entry that keeps the most common DNA and genes. The V and J calls and clone size are TCRdb's, not the authors'. The sample yields 150,000 to 200,000 distinct CDR3 sequences; about 21% were counted once. Clones ranked in the top ten supply around 23% of the sample.

The data are from a study of T-cell memory formation after mild COVID-19 (dated by TCRdb to the early 2020s). With regard to the full study: TCR sequence clusters from the two donors were found to be largely donor specific. In a couple of donors, T-cell clones that expanded and contracted after mild COVID-19 were followed by sequencing TCRalpha and TCRbeta repertoires longitudinally. Two young, previously healthy adult volunteers made up the cohort, one male and one female.

Results the study describes overall, beyond this receptor: The detection of some responding clones in pre-infection memory suggests that pre-existing cross-reactive memory T cells joined the SARS-CoV-2 response. The study included only a couple of mild cases, and larger cohorts that include severe cases with pre-infection samples were judged to be necessary. Contracting CD4+ clones were found mainly in CM and EM memory subsets, while CD8+ clones were enriched in EMRA. From day 15 to 85, contracting clones showed balanced CD4/CD8 phenotypes, whereas a second wave of clones that expanded from day 15 to 37 leaned towards CD4+. SARS-CoV-2 specificity was not confirmed for the second-wave clones peaking on day 37.

PBMCs were isolated by Ficoll-Paque density gradient centrifugation. This sequence was found in an adult woman who had mild COVID-19 (a few samples of this study predate the infection). The sample titles of this study are shuffled in the database, so cell type and time point are left out; the donor was told from shared clones. The sequenced sample was PBMCs or a T cell subset sorted from them (not recorded which).

The DNA is TGTGCCAGCAGTGACGGTGGGGACCACACTGAAGCTTTCTTT. Its protein product is CASSDGGDHTEAFF. This chain joins TRBV6-4 to TRBJ1-1; the best D guess is TRBD1, with 5 bases matching. Trimming costs V 2 bases and J 3 bases, and their ends lie 10 bases apart. The cysteine opens and the phenylalanine closes a CDR3 of 14 amino acids. Of all the DNA, just the CDR3 is kept, 42 bases in frame from base 1. CDR1 and CDR2 are read off the germline V gene as MRHNA and SNTAGT.